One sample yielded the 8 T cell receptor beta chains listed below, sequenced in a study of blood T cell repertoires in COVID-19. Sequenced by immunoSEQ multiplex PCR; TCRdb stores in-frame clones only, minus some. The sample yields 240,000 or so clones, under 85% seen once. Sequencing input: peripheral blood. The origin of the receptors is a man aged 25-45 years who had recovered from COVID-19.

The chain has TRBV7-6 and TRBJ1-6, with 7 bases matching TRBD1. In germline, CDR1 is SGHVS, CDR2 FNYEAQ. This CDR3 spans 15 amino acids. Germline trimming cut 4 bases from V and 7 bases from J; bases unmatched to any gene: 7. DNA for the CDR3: TGTGCCAGCAGCTCACAGGGGATAGAGAATTCACCCCTCCACTTT. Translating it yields CASSSQGIENSPLHF.

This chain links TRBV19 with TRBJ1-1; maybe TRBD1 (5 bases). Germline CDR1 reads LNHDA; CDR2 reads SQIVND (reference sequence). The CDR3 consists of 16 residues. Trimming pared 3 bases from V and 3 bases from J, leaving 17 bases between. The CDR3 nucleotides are TGTGCCAGTAGTATGGGAGGGGATCTTCAACACACTGAAGCTTTCTTT. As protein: CASSMGGDLQHTEAFF.

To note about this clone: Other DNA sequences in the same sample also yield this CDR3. In DNA, the CDR3 is TGCGCCAGCGGCGGAGGCGAAGGCTACACCTTC. Translation gives CASGGGEGYTF. The genes are TRBV23-1 and TRBJ1-2; the D is unclear. TRBV23-1 belongs to the ORF category, with a function that is uncertain. This CDR3 has 11 residues. V dropped 8 bases and J dropped 8 bases, with 12 bases sitting between them.

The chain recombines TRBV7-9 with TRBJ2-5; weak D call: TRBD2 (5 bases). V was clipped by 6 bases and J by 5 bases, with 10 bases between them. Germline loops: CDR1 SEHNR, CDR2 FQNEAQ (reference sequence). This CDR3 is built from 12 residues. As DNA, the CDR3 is TGTGCCAGCAGACCGGGGTCGGAGACCCAGTACTTC. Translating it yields CASRPGSETQYF. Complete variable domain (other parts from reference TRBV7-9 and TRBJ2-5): DTGVSQNPRHKITKRGQNVTFRCDPISEHNRLYWYRQTLGQGPEFLTYFQNEAQLEKSRLLSDRFSAERPKGSFSTLEIQRTEQGDSAMYLCASRPGSETQYFGPGTRLLVL.

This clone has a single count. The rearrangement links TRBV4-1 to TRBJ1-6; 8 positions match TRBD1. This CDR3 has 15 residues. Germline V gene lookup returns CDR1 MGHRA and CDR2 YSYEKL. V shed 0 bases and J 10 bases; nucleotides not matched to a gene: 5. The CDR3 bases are TGCGCCAGCAGCCAAGATTCCGACAGGGGATCACCCCTCCACTTT. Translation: CASSQDSDRGSPLHF.

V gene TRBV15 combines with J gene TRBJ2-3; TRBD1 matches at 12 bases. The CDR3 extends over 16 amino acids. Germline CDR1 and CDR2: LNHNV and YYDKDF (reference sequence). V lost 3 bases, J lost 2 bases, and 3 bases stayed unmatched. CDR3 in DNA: TGTGCCACCAGCAGGGGACAGGGGGCCTCCACAGATACGCAGTATTTT. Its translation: CATSRGQGASTDTQYF.

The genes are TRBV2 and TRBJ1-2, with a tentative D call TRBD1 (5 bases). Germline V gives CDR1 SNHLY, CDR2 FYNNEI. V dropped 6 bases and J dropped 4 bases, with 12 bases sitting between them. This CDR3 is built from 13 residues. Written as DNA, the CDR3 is TGTGCCAGCAGGTACTTAGGGGCCTATGGCTACACCTTC. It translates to CASRYLGAYGYTF.

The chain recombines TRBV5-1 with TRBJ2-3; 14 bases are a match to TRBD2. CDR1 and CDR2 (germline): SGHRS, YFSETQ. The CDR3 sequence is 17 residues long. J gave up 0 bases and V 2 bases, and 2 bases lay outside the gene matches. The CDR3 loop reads CASSLGLAGGSTDTQYF. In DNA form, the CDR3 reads TGCGCCAGCAGCTTAGGACTAGCGGGGGGCAGCACAGATACGCAGTATTTT.